Below, 19 T cell receptor beta chains from the same sample are listed, as sequenced in a study of cytomegalovirus exposure and HLA in healthy donors listed by TCRdb under 2017. The library was made by the immunoSEQ multiplex PCR assay. For the multiplex PCR, a mixture combining 60 forward primers for TCR Vbeta segments and 13 reverse primers for TCR Jbeta segments was used. TCRdb mirrors the immuneACCESS table, restricted to in-frame sequences. Some clones are absent from its copies; in checked studies, under half trace to an unresolved V gene, and the reason for the others is unknown. The sample contains tens of thousands of clones, about 82% of them found a single time. About 3.2% of the sample is in the top ten clones. Sequencing was done on a sample of PBMCs. All receptors come from a woman aged 25-40 years in good health and CMV-seronegative.

The genes are TRBV7-8 and TRBJ2-7, with D possibly TRBD2 on 6 matching bases. Germline CDR1 and CDR2: SGHVS and FQNEAQ. The CDR3 has 13 amino acids. V lost 7 bases and J 5 bases, leaving 15 bases between the germline ends. CDR3 sequence: CASKSGLSDEQYF. Written as DNA, the CDR3 is TGTGCCAGCAAATCGGGACTGTCGGACGAGCAGTACTTC.

The count of this clone is one. The gene calls are TRBV4-3 and TRBJ2-3; TRBD2 is a possible D gene (5 bases). CDR3 length equals 16 residues. Germline CDR1 is LGHNA and CDR2 is YSLEER. The V end was cut by 0 bases, the J end by 3 bases, with 13 bases between. The CDR3 coding sequence is TGCGCCAGCAGCCAAGATCCGGTCAGGAGGACAGATACGCAGTATTTT. Protein: CASSQDPVRRTDTQYF.

This clone was seen a few times. The J gene is TRBJ1-5, the V gene TRBV7-2, with 10 nucleotides matching TRBD1. This CDR3 is 16 amino acids long. J was trimmed by 5 bases and V by 5 bases; bases with no gene match: 9. CDR1 and CDR2 from the germline V gene are SGHTA and FQGNSA. The DNA for the CDR3 is TGTGCCAGCAGCACACGGACAGGGGGAGTTGATCAGCCCCAGCATTTT. This gives the protein CASSTRTGGVDQPQHF.

This clone was recorded once. The chain is built from TRBV18 and TRBJ2-3, with D possibly being TRBD1 (6 bases). Germline V gene lookup returns CDR1 KGHSH and CDR2 LQKENI. The CDR3 is 15 amino acids. Trimming pared 6 bases from V and 2 bases from J, leaving 15 bases between. For the CDR3, the DNA is TGTGCCAGCTCGCCCCGAGCAGGGGACACAGATACGCAGTATTTT. As protein: CASSPRAGDTDTQYF. The complete variable domain, with remaining parts taken from reference TRBV18 and TRBJ2-3, reads NAGVMQNPRHLVRRRGQEARLRCSPMKGHSHVYWYRQLPEEGLKFMVYLQKENIIDESGMPKERFSAEFPKEGPSILRIQQVVRGDSAAYFCASSPRAGDTDTQYFGPGTRLTVL.

The chain employs TRBV29-1 and TRBJ1-2; 8 bases are shared with TRBD1. The CDR3 spans 13 residues. The V gene's germline CDR1 is SQVTM and CDR2 ANQGSEA. Trimming at V came to 4 bases and at J to 2 bases, leaving 3 bases not matched to a gene. The DNA of the CDR3 is TGCAGCGTTGGTAGACAGGGGAACTATGGCTACACCTTC. Translating it yields CSVGRQGNYGYTF.

This chain links TRBV18 with TRBJ2-7; tentative D call: TRBD1 (6 bases). The CDR3 loop spans 16 amino acids. The germline gives CDR1 KGHSH, CDR2 LQKENI. Trimming cost V 3 bases and J 3 bases, with 18 bases left between them. Here the CDR3 reads CASSPPDRIGHYEQYF. CDR3 bases: TGTGCCAGCTCACCCCCCGACAGGATCGGGCACTACGAGCAGTACTTC.

This clone has a handful of counts. CDR3 protein: CASSLSRGSYEQYF. The CDR3 DNA reads as TGTGCCAGCAGTTTATCCAGGGGATCCTACGAGCAGTACTTC. The chain is built from TRBV28 and TRBJ2-7, with D perhaps matching TRBD1 (6 bases). The CDR3 is 14 residues long. V shed 1 base and J shed 1 base, with 8 bases lying between them. CDR1 is MDHEN, CDR2 SYDVKM, per germline.

CDR3 residues: CSVELRQSPVYEQYF. The DNA for the CDR3 is TGCAGCGTTGAGTTAAGACAAAGCCCTGTCTACGAGCAGTACTTC. The rearrangement uses TRBV29-1 and TRBJ2-7; no reliable D call. The CDR3 is 15 residues long. Germline loops: CDR1 SQVTM, CDR2 ANQGSEA. The V gene lost 3 bases and the J gene lost 3 bases, with 18 bases spanning the gap.

This chain uses TRBV10-1 with TRBJ2-3; possibly TRBD1 for D (5 bases). The CDR3 runs 15 residues. The germline gives CDR1 WNHNN, CDR2 SYGVQD (reference sequence). Trimming cost V 2 bases and J 2 bases, with 11 bases left between them. The CDR3 protein is CASSETRQYTDTQYF. In DNA form, the CDR3 reads TGCGCCAGCAGTGAGACCAGACAGTACACAGATACGCAGTATTTT.

This clone was seen once. The chain combines TRBV6-5 with TRBJ1-3; 7 bases agree with TRBD1. The germline CDR1 and CDR2 sequences are MNHEY and SVGAGI. There are 13 residues in the CDR3. V shed 6 bases and J 4 bases; nucleotides not matched to a gene: 3. The CDR3 region has the DNA TGTGCCAGCAGACCGGGACAGGGAAACACCATATATTTT. It is translated as CASRPGQGNTIYF.

This chain joins TRBV5-4 and TRBJ1-2; 11 bases agree with TRBD1. This CDR3 has 16 residues. Germline CDR1 and CDR2: SGHNT and YYREEE (reference sequence). Unmatched junction bases numbered 7, after V lost 0 bases and J lost 6 bases. The CDR3 sequence: CASSLDAGQGANGYTF. The CDR3 DNA sequence: TGTGCCAGCAGCTTGGATGCAGGACAGGGGGCGAATGGCTACACCTTC.

This clone was detected a few times. The chain has TRBV30 and TRBJ1-2; 9 positions agree with TRBD1. The CDR3 is made up of 15 amino acids. With 1 base clipped from V and 3 bases from J, the junction kept 6 bases outside the gene matches. Per germline, CDR1 GTSNPN and CDR2 SVGIG (reference sequence). The CDR3 bases are TGTGCCTGGAGTGACGACAGGGGGTATTACTATGGCTACACCTTC. Translation: CAWSDDRGYYYGYTF. The complete variable domain, with remaining parts taken from reference TRBV30 and TRBJ1-2, reads SQTIHQWPATLVQPVGSPLSLECTVEGTSNPNLYWYRQAAGRGLQLLFYSVGIGQISSEVPQNLSASRPQDRQFILSSKKLLLSDSGFYLCAWSDDRGYYYGYTFGSGTRLTVV.

The chain carries TRBV27 and TRBJ1-2; D perhaps matches TRBD1 (5 bases). CDR3 size: 14 residues. Per germline, CDR1 MNHEY and CDR2 SMNVEV (reference sequence). Trimming left V 5 bases short and J 8 bases short, with 18 bases between. CDR3 sequence reads: CASSPRGGVEGYTF. The CDR3 DNA is TGTGCCAGCAGTCCCCGGGGGGGGGTAGAGGGCTACACCTTC.

The chain couples TRBV5-1 to TRBJ2-2; D perhaps matches TRBD1 (5 bases). V was cut by 4 bases and J by 5 bases, with 12 bases left in between. This CDR3 comprises 14 residues. CDR1 and CDR2 from the germline V gene are SGHRS and YFSETQ. The DNA of the CDR3 is TGCGCCAGCAGCCTCTCCAGGGCGACCGGGGAGCTGTTTTTT. Its protein is CASSLSRATGELFF. Drawing the rest from reference TRBV5-1 and TRBJ2-2, the complete variable domain is KAGVTQTPRYLIKTRGQQVTLSCSPISGHRSVSWYQQTPGQGLQFLFEYFSETQRNKGNFPGRFSGRQFSNSRSEMNVSTLELGDSALYLCASSLSRATGELFFGEGSRLTVL.

V gene TRBV29-1 combines with J gene TRBJ2-3; 7 nucleotides match TRBD2. The germline gives CDR1 SQVTM, CDR2 ANQGSEA. Germline trimming cut 6 bases from V and 5 bases from J; bases unmatched to any gene: 8. This CDR3 contains 13 residues. In DNA, the CDR3 is TGCAGCGTGGGGGGAGGGTTTGAAGATACGCAGTATTTT. The encoded protein is CSVGGGFEDTQYF.

This clone was picked up one time. V usage is TRBV14 and J usage is TRBJ1-2; the D gene is possibly TRBD1 (5 bases). Germline assignment: CDR1 SGHDN and CDR2 FVKESK. This CDR3 is built from 13 residues. V was pared by 3 bases and J by 2 bases, with 7 bases between. In nucleotides, the CDR3 is TGTGCCAGCAGCCAGGCAGGGAACTATGGCTACACCTTC. Translation: CASSQAGNYGYTF.

J is TRBJ2-3 and V is TRBV7-2; TRBD2 matches at 9 bases. CDR3 length: 15 residues. Trimming at V came to 5 bases and at J to 3 bases, leaving 6 bases not matched to a gene. From germline, CDR1 is SGHTA and CDR2 FQGNSA. CDR3 DNA: TGTGCCAGCAGCGCCCTACTAGCGGGTACAGATACGCAGTATTTT. As protein: CASSALLAGTDTQYF.

The chain combines TRBV4-3 with TRBJ2-7; D possibly corresponds to TRBD2 (7 bases). V lost 1 base and J lost 3, with 19 bases in between. Germline CDR1 LGHNA, CDR2 YSLEER. CDR3 length: 17 residues. DNA for the CDR3: TGCGCCAGCAGCCAAGTCCTCGGAGGGGGGGGAGGCTACGAGCAGTACTTC. This gives the protein CASSQVLGGGGGYEQYF.

This chain joins TRBV5-6 and TRBJ2-1; TRBD2 aligns across 7 bases. V lost 0 bases and J lost 8; bases outside the gene matches: 8. In germline, CDR1 is SGHDT, CDR2 YYEEEE. The CDR3 totals 15 residues. CDR3 DNA: TGTGCCAGCAGCTTGGCTCCGACTAGCAGGGATGAGCAGTTCTTC. Translating it yields CASSLAPTSRDEQFF.